The clone carrying this TCR beta chain was seen ten or more times. What it binds is not known. The record originates from a study of T cells after yellow fever vaccination. On the study more broadly: It was SMART-Seq v4 Ultra Low Input that prepared the fractions with low cell numbers.

Study outcomes and limitations: Most primary-vaccination clones reappeared after the booster (about 97% CD4, 88% CD8). A small share of clonotypes appeared in both CD4 and CD8 compartments.

For TCR, cDNA came from 5'RACE template switching, which added a universal primer site and UMIs. TCRdb re-called the 5' RACE reads through MiXCR, storing one row per CDR3 protein. Seen here are roughly 160,000 distinct CDR3 sequences, 6% to 7.5% observed once, and the top ten hold about 2.5%. V was cut by 3 bases and J by 5 bases, with 16 bases left in between. Germline V gene lookup returns CDR1 SGHAT and CDR2 FQNNGV. The CDR3 is made up of 16 amino acids. The receptor's source is a young man who received the YFV17D yellow fever vaccine. The sequencing used CD4+ T cells sorted from PBMCs, collected about 5 days after the first yellow fever vaccination. The rearrangement joins TRBV11-2 to TRBJ2-2, with D perhaps assigned TRBD1 or TRBD2 (6 bases each). CDR3 protein: CASSFTGALGTGELFF. CDR3 in DNA: TGTGCCAGCAGCTTCACGGGGGCCCTCGGGACCGGGGAGCTGTTTTTT. The full variable domain, with the rest looked up from reference TRBV11-2 and TRBJ2-2, is EAGVAQSPRYKIIEKRQSVAFWCNPISGHATLYWYQQILGQGPKLLIQFQNNGVVDDSQLPKDRFSAERLKGVDSTLKIQPAKLEDSAVYLCASSFTGALGTGELFFGEGSRLTVL.